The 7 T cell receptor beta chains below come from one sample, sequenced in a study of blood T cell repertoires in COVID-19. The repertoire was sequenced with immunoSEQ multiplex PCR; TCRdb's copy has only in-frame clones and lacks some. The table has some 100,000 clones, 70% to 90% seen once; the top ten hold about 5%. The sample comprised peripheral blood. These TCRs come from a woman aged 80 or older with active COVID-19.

CDR3 coding DNA: TGTGCCAGCAGTCTGGACACCTACGAGCAGTACTTC. It is translated as CASSLDTYEQYF. This chain links TRBV6-5 with TRBJ2-7, with TRBD1 as a possible D gene (5 bases). Germline CDR1 MNHEY, CDR2 SVGAGI. V was shortened by 5 bases and J by 2 bases, with 7 bases between the two germline ends. This CDR3 comprises 12 residues.

The CDR3 DNA follows: TGTGCCAGCAGTCGGGCGGGCACTGAAGCTTTCTTT. It translates to CASSRAGTEAFF. The rearrangement uses TRBV6-6 and TRBJ1-1; D remains unclear. CDR3 length: 12 amino acids. Germline loops: CDR1 MNHNY, CDR2 SVGAGI (reference sequence). V was cut by 5 bases and J by 4 bases, with 8 bases left in between.

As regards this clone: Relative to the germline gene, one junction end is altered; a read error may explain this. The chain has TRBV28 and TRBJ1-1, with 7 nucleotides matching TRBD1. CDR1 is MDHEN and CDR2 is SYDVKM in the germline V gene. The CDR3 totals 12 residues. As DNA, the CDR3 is TGTGCCAGCAGTGGCCCGGGACAGAAGGAGGACTTT. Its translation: CASSGPGQKEDF.

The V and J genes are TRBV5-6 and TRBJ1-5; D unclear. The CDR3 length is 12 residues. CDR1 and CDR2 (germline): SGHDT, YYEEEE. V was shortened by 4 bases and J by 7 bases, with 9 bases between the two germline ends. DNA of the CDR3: TGTGCCAGCAGCCTACTTCCCCAGCCCCAGCATTTT. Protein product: CASSLLPQPQHF.

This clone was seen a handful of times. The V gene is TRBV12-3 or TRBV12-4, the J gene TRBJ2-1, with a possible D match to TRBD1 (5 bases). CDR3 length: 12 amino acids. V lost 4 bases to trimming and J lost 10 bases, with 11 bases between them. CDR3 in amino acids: CASSSRRGEQFF. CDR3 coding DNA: TGTGCCAGCAGTTCACGAAGGGGAGAGCAGTTCTTC.

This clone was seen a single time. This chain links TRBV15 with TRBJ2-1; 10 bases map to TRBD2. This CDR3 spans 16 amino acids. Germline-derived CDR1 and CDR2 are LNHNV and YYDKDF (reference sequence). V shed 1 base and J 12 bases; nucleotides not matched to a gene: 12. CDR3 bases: TGTGCCACCAGCAGAGCGGCGACCATCATAGCGGGAGGGCAGTTCTTC. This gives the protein CATSRAATIIAGGQFF. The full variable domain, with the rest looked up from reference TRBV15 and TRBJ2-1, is DAMVIQNPRYQVTQFGKPVTLSCSQTLNHNVMYWYQQKSSQAPKLLFHYYDKDFNNEADTPDNFQSRRPNTSFCFLDIRSPGLGDTAMYLCATSRAATIIAGGQFFGPGTRLTVL.

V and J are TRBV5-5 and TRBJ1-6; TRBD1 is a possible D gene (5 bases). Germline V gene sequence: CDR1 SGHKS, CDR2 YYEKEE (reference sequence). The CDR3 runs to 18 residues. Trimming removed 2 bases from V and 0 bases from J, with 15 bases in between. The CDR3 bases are TGTGCCAGCAGCTTTTGGCAGGGAGGCGGCTCCTATAATTCACCCCTCCACTTT. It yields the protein CASSFWQGGGSYNSPLHF.